This entry is about one TCR beta chain. The CDR3 is 15 residues long. V was pared by 6 bases and J by 7 bases, with 19 bases between. In germline, CDR1 is MGHDK, CDR2 SYGVNS. Each CDR3 protein is one row after TCRdb ran MiXCR on the 5' RACE reads. Of 450,000 to 500,000 distinct CDR3 sequences listed, about 13% are singletons. The source of the sample is a study of identical twins. The same sample was also used in a study of yellow fever vaccine responses in identical twins.

This clonotype was sampled from a woman between 18 and 29 years old in good health. The chain has TRBV25-1 and TRBJ2-1, with D possibly matching TRBD2 (7 bases). Material: CD4+ T cells sorted from blood. The CDR3 nucleotides are TGTGCCAGCAGCCCTAGGGCGGGGGCGGTAAATGAGCAGTTCTTC. Protein sequence: CASSPRAGAVNEQFF.